Below are 26 T cell receptor beta chains sequenced from a single sample in a study of control samples from healthy donors and cancer patients. Only in-frame clones appear in the TCRdb table, and some are missing; sequencing was by immunoSEQ multiplex PCR. The data hold 100,000 to 150,000 clones, with around 87% observed a single time. The specimen was blood. The receptors stem from a man between 60 and 75 years old in good health.

The rearrangement joins TRBV6-6 to TRBJ2-2, with D perhaps TRBD1 (6 bases). CDR3 length equals 15 residues. Deletions cut 6 bases from V and 3 bases from J, with 14 bases between. Germline V lookup: CDR1 MNHNY, CDR2 SVGAGI (reference sequence). The CDR3 reads CASRTLQGDTGELFF. CDR3 in DNA: TGTGCCAGCAGAACCCTACAGGGTGACACCGGGGAGCTGTTTTTT.

CDR3: CASSRGTASNQPQHF. The DNA of the CDR3 is TGTGCCAGCAGTAGGGGGACAGCTAGCAATCAGCCCCAGCATTTT. The chain is built from TRBV5-6 and TRBJ1-5; 7 nucleotides align to TRBD1. This CDR3 has 15 residues. CDR1 and CDR2 from the germline V gene are SGHDT and YYEEEE. The V gene end was trimmed by 5 bases and the J gene end by 0 bases; junction bases not matched to a gene: 5.

This clone was seen a single time. One end of the junction does not line up with germline, which may come from a read error. The chain uses TRBV19 and TRBJ2-7; tentative D call: TRBD2 (5 bases). There are 12 residues in the CDR3. Germline V gives CDR1 LNHDA, CDR2 SQIVND (reference sequence). DNA of the CDR3: TGTGCCAGTAGCAGAACAGACTACGGGCAGTACTTC. Its translation: CASSRTDYGQYF.

This chain connects TRBV7-6 to TRBJ1-3; TRBD1 aligns across 7 bases. Germline V gene data show CDR1 as SGHVS and CDR2 as FNYEAQ. After removal of 0 bases from V and 4 bases from J, the junction contained 3 bases not matched to a gene. The CDR3 totals 15 residues. CDR3 sequence (DNA): TGTGCCAGCAGCTTAGCTACAGGGGTCGGAAACACCATATATTTT. It specifies CASSLATGVGNTIYF.

This clone occurred a few times. The V and J genes are TRBV4-3 and TRBJ2-7, with 11 bases identical to TRBD1. Per germline, CDR1 LGHNA and CDR2 YSLEER. CDR3 length equals 15 residues. Trimming cost V 0 bases and J 6 bases; bases outside gene matches: 4. The CDR3 region is CASSQEGQGALEQYF. The CDR3 DNA sequence: TGCGCCAGCAGCCAAGAAGGACAGGGGGCCCTCGAGCAGTACTTC.

The genes are TRBV6-5 and TRBJ1-1; D remains ambiguous. This CDR3 comprises 16 residues. CDR1 and CDR2 from the germline V gene are MNHEY and SVGAGI. Trimming shortened V by 0 bases and J by 1 base, and 12 bases separated the two germline ends. The CDR3 DNA reads as TGTGCCAGCAGTTACTCGGGAGTTAGGAGGAACACTGAAGCTTTCTTT. Amino acids: CASSYSGVRRNTEAFF.

In its sample, this clone was seen a few times. The rearrangement links TRBV2 to TRBJ1-2; the D gene is possibly TRBD1 (6 bases). V was clipped by 4 bases and J by 0 bases, with 9 bases between them. This CDR3 spans 14 amino acids. The germline gives CDR1 SNHLY, CDR2 FYNNEI. CDR3 bases: TGTGCCAGCAGTGGGACAGTTACTAACTATGGCTACACCTTC. Translation: CASSGTVTNYGYTF.

This clone appeared once. CDR3 residues: CASSLRTGGQNSPLHF. DNA for the CDR3: TGTGCCAGTAGTCTTAGGACAGGGGGTCAGAATTCACCCCTCCACTTT. The rearrangement uses TRBV19 and TRBJ1-6; 10 bases are a match to TRBD1. The germline gives CDR1 LNHDA, CDR2 SQIVND (reference sequence). There are 16 residues in the CDR3. With V trimmed by 5 bases and J by 7 bases, 8 bases remained unmatched.

This clone has a handful of counts. This chain uses TRBV19 with TRBJ2-6, with D possibly matching TRBD1 (5 bases). Germline values: CDR1 LNHDA, CDR2 SQIVND (reference sequence). Between the trimmed V and J ends, which lost 3 bases and 2 bases, there was a span of 8 bases. This CDR3 spans 15 amino acids. CDR3 in DNA: TGTGCCAGTAGTATTGCAGGGACTGGGGCCAACGTCCTGACTTTC. Translating gives CASSIAGTGANVLTF.

The V and J genes are TRBV5-1 and TRBJ1-2; the match to TRBD1 covers 8 bases. The V segment lost 4 bases and the J segment 8 bases; nucleotides outside the gene matches: 10. The CDR3 is 14 amino acids. CDR1 and CDR2 from the germline V gene are SGHRS and YFSETQ. The CDR3 DNA follows: TGCGCCAGCAGCCCCCAGGGGGCAGCGGAGGGCTACACCTTC. Its translation is CASSPQGAAEGYTF.

This chain links TRBV11-2 with TRBJ2-5, with 9 bases that match TRBD2. The junction had 5 bases not matched to a gene; V was cut back by 5 bases and J by 1 base. Germline CDR1 and CDR2: SGHAT and FQNNGV. CDR3 size: 15 residues. For the CDR3, the DNA is TGTGCCAGCAGCCCCCAGCGGGGGGCCCAAGAGACCCAGTACTTC. Residues: CASSPQRGAQETQYF.

The chain employs TRBV5-1 and TRBJ2-7; tentative D call: TRBD1 (6 bases). The V and J ends lost 4 bases and 2 bases respectively, with 16 bases between them. Germline lookup yields CDR1 SGHRS and CDR2 YFSETQ. This CDR3 has 15 amino acids. CDR3 amino acids: CASSRTEDGTYEQYF. The CDR3 DNA follows: TGCGCCAGCAGCCGGACAGAAGACGGGACCTACGAGCAGTACTTC.

This sequence joins TRBV7-3 and TRBJ2-1; TRBD2 is a possible D gene (7 bases). The CDR3 consists of 13 residues. Germline CDR1 is SGHTA and CDR2 is FQGTGA. V was trimmed by 3 bases and J by 8 bases, leaving 11 bases between them. CDR3 region: CASSFGGGDEQFF. Written as DNA, the CDR3 is TGTGCCAGCAGCTTTGGCGGGGGCGATGAGCAGTTCTTC.

This sequence joins TRBV7-8 and TRBJ1-3; unclear D gene. This CDR3 is built from 12 residues. Trimming removed 3 bases from V and 7 bases from J, with 7 bases in between. Germline V gene lookup returns CDR1 SGHVS and CDR2 FQNEAQ. The CDR3 protein is CASSFSQNTIYF. DNA for the CDR3: TGTGCCAGCAGCTTTAGCCAGAACACCATATATTTT.

This rearrangement joins TRBV19 to TRBJ2-5; D assignment may be TRBD1 or TRBD2 (5 bases each). The CDR3 is 16 residues long. V was shortened by 0 bases and J by 5 bases, with 16 bases between the two germline ends. The germline CDR1 and CDR2 sequences are LNHDA and SQIVND (reference sequence). The DNA of the CDR3 is TGTGCCAGTAGTATAGATCCGGGACCAGGAGGCGAGACCCAGTACTTC. This gives the protein CASSIDPGPGGETQYF.

J is TRBJ1-6 and V is TRBV7-9; TRBD1 is a possible D gene (5 bases). V was pared by 1 base and J by 7 bases, with 11 bases between. Germline values: CDR1 SEHNR, CDR2 FQNEAQ (reference sequence). CDR3 length equals 15 residues. CDR3 protein: CASSLVDGANSPLHF. The DNA for the CDR3 is TGTGCCAGCAGCTTAGTGGACGGGGCCAATTCACCCCTCCACTTT.

The chain is built from TRBV4-1 and TRBJ2-2; 8 positions match TRBD2. This CDR3 comprises 20 residues. After removal of 0 bases from V and 6 bases from J, the junction contained 18 bases not matched to a gene. Per germline, CDR1 MGHRA and CDR2 YSYEKL. CDR3 nucleotides: TGCGCCAGCAGCCAAGAGGTGCGGCCGGGGACTAGAAAGGGGGCCGGGGAGCTGTTTTTT. This encodes CASSQEVRPGTRKGAGELFF.

The rearrangement joins TRBV5-6 to TRBJ1-1; D perhaps matches TRBD1 (5 bases). CDR3 size: 15 residues. V lost 4 bases and J lost 0, with 13 bases in between. Germline V lookup: CDR1 SGHDT, CDR2 YYEEEE. CDR3: CASSRGTYLNTEAFF. CDR3 in DNA: TGTGCCAGCAGCCGAGGGACTTACTTGAACACTGAAGCTTTCTTT.

In nucleotides, the CDR3 is TGTGCCAGCAGTTTAACAGGGGGCGATTCCTACGAGCAGTACTTC. Protein product: CASSLTGGDSYEQYF. The chain has TRBV28 and TRBJ2-7; the match to TRBD1 covers 9 bases. V dropped 2 bases and J dropped 1; count of bases not matched to a gene: 3. The CDR3 is made up of 15 amino acids. Germline values: CDR1 MDHEN, CDR2 SYDVKM.

The J gene is TRBJ2-6, the V gene TRBV24-1; D possibly corresponds to TRBD1 (6 bases). Germline assignment: CDR1 KGHDR and CDR2 SFDVKD. V gave up 4 bases and J gave up 0 bases, with 15 bases separating them. This CDR3 region has 18 residues. CDR3 nucleotide sequence: TGTGCCACCAGTGACTATCTCAGGGGAAACTCTGGGGCCAACGTCCTGACTTTC. This codes for CATSDYLRGNSGANVLTF.

V is TRBV5-5 and J is TRBJ1-1, with 7 positions matching TRBD1. This CDR3 has 15 amino acids. Germline trimming cut 4 bases from V and 0 bases from J; bases unmatched to any gene: 6. Germline CDR1 and CDR2: SGHKS and YYEKEE (reference sequence). CDR3 DNA sequence: TGTGCCAGCAGCACCGTGGGACAGCTGAACACTGAAGCTTTCTTT. Residues: CASSTVGQLNTEAFF.

The chain carries TRBV9 and TRBJ2-3; D gene unclear. Germline V gives CDR1 SGDLS, CDR2 YYNGEE. The CDR3 has 16 residues. Between the trimmed V and J ends, which lost 0 bases and 0 bases, there was a span of 11 bases. Here the CDR3 DNA reads TGTGCCAGCAGCGTAGGAATAGAAACTAGCACAGATACGCAGTATTTT. Encoded protein: CASSVGIETSTDTQYF.

The V and J genes are TRBV4-3 and TRBJ1-2; maybe TRBD1 (5 bases). Per germline, CDR1 LGHNA and CDR2 YSLEER. Trimming left V 0 bases short and J 7 bases short, with 12 bases between. This CDR3 is built from 14 residues. The CDR3 nucleotides are TGCGCCAGCAGCCAAGATAGGGGTGTGGGTGGCTACACCTTC. Protein: CASSQDRGVGGYTF.

As DNA, the CDR3 is TGTGCCAGCAGCCTAGCGGGTCTCTCCTACAATGAGCAGTTCTTC. Its translation is CASSLAGLSYNEQFF. This chain connects TRBV11-3 to TRBJ2-1, with 8 bases that match TRBD2. V was pared by 5 bases and J by 0 bases, with 3 bases of the junction left unmatched. This CDR3 spans 15 amino acids. Germline-derived CDR1 and CDR2 are SGHNT and YENEEA. Full variable domain (outside the CDR3, taken from reference TRBV11-3 and TRBJ2-1): EAGVVQSPRYKIIEKKQPVAFWCNPISGHNTLYWYLQNLGQGPELLIRYENEEAVDDSQLPKDRFSAERLKGVDSTLKIQPAELGDSAVYLCASSLAGLSYNEQFFGPGTRLTVL.

The rearrangement uses TRBV5-1 and TRBJ2-5; a weak D match, TRBD2 (6 bases). The germline gives CDR1 SGHRS, CDR2 YFSETQ. CDR3 length: 14 amino acids. The V and J ends lost 5 bases and 3 bases respectively, with 14 bases between them. CDR3 coding DNA: TGCGCCAGCAGGTGGACACCGGGGGAAGAGACCCAGTACTTC. The encoded protein is CASRWTPGEETQYF.

V and J are TRBV5-8 and TRBJ1-2, with D perhaps TRBD1 (5 bases). CDR3 length: 15 amino acids. The germline gives CDR1 SGHTS, CDR2 YDEGEE. Between the trimmed V and J ends, which lost 4 bases and 4 bases, there was a span of 17 bases. CDR3 loop: CASSISRQPRYGYTF. The CDR3 bases are TGTGCCAGCAGCATCAGCCGACAGCCCCGCTATGGCTACACCTTC.